The 5 T cell receptor beta chains given below trace back to one sample, sequenced in a study of blood T cell repertoires in COVID-19. Libraries were prepared by immunoSEQ multiplex PCR; TCRdb keeps only in-frame clonotypes and omits some of them. Altogether around 150,000 clones are present, 75% to 90% being singletons, with the ten largest covering under 13%. Sequences were obtained from peripheral blood. The receptor source for this set is a human donor in a cohort sampled during active COVID-19.

The V and J genes are TRBV30 and TRBJ1-6, with 7 bases lining up with TRBD1. Germline lookup yields CDR1 GTSNPN and CDR2 SVGIG (reference sequence). The CDR3 contains 17 residues. Germline trimming cut 0 bases from V and 0 bases from J; bases unmatched to any gene: 5. CDR3 coding DNA: TGTGCCTGGAGTGTTAGGGGACAGAGCTCCTATAATTCACCCCTCCACTTT. This gives the protein CAWSVRGQSSYNSPLHF.

The rearrangement links TRBV28 to TRBJ1-6, with D tentatively TRBD1 (5 bases). Germline CDR1 reads MDHEN; CDR2 reads SYDVKM. There are 15 residues in the CDR3. V shed 4 bases and J shed 4 bases, with 11 bases lying between them. The CDR3 coding sequence is TGTGCCAGCAGTTCGACAGCGACGTATAATTCACCCCTCCACTTT. It codes for CASSSTATYNSPLHF.

V is TRBV29-1 and J is TRBJ2-7; 10 bases match TRBD1. The CDR3 is made up of 12 amino acids. V trimming: 7 bases; J trimming: 3 bases; junction bases outside the gene matches: 3. The germline V gene encodes CDR1 SQVTM and CDR2 ANQGSEA. CDR3 DNA sequence: TGCAGCGCGGGACAGGGGTTCTACGAGCAGTACTTC. Amino acid sequence: CSAGQGFYEQYF.

This chain uses TRBV29-1 with TRBJ1-2, with 10 bases fitting TRBD1. CDR1 and CDR2 (germline): SQVTM, ANQGSEA. This CDR3 spans 12 amino acids. J gave up 5 bases and V 5 bases, and 2 bases lay outside the gene matches. In DNA form, the CDR3 reads TGCAGCGTTTGGGACAGGGGATATGGCTACACCTTC. It specifies CSVWDRGYGYTF.

The chain carries TRBV6-2 or TRBV6-3 and TRBJ1-2, with 7 bases matching TRBD1. V trimming: 5 bases; J trimming: 4 bases; junction bases outside the gene matches: 10. Germline-derived CDR1 and CDR2 are MNHEY and SVGEGT. The CDR3 runs to 15 residues. The CDR3 sequence is CASSRWDSPGYGYTF. The CDR3 bases are TGTGCCAGCAGTCGATGGGACAGCCCGGGCTATGGCTACACCTTC.